This T cell receptor beta chain emerged from a study of blood T cell repertoires in COVID-19. Study summary: Samples representing acute and convalescent COVID-19 were sourced from the United States, Italy and Spain. Sources were T cells, B-cell-depleted T cells, or PBMCs; the material itself was cDNA or gDNA.

Trimming removed 6 bases at V and 4 bases at J, with 19 bases between. This CDR3 has 16 amino acids. Germline V lookup: CDR1 KGHSH, CDR2 LQKENI. The authors' processing: Counts of nucleated cells, estimated from reference gene primer amplification, were obtained. Some clones are missing from TCRdb's copy, which holds only in-frame ones; the method was immunoSEQ multiplex PCR. V and J calls and clone size are given by that table; D and trimming were obtained from the DNA. In the table there are about 43,000 clones, around 86% of which are singletons. The sequenced material came from peripheral blood. The rearrangement links TRBV18 to TRBJ2-1; D perhaps matches TRBD2 (7 bases). The sequence derives from a man in his sixties with active COVID-19. DNA for the CDR3: TGTGCCAGCTCGCCGGGGGGCCCCCCCGGTTACAATGAGCAGTTCTTC. It codes for CASSPGGPPGYNEQFF.